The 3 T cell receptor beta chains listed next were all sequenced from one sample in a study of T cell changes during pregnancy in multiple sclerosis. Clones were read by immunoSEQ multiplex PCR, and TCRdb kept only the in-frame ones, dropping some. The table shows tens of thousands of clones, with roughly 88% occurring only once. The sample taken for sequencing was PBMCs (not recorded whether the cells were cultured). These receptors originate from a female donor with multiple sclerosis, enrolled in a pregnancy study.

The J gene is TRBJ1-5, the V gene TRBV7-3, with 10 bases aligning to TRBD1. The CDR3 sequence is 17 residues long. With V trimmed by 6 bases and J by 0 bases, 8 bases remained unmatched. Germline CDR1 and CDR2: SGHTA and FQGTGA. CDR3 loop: CASRSKGTGDSNQPQHF. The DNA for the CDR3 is TGTGCCAGCAGATCAAAGGGGACAGGGGATAGCAATCAGCCCCAGCATTTT.

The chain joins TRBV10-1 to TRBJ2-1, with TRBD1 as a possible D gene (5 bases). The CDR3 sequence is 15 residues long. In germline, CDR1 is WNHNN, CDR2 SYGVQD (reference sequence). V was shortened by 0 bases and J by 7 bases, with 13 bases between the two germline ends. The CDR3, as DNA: TGCGCCAGCAGTGAGTCAGGCGGACATAAGAATGAGCAGTTCTTC. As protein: CASSESGGHKNEQFF.

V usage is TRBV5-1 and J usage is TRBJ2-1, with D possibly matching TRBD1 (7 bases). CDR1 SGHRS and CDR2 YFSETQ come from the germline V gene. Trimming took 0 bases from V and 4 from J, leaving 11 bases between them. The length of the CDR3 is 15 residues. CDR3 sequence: CASSLGSGGYNEQFF. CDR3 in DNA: TGCGCCAGCAGCTTGGGGTCAGGGGGGTACAATGAGCAGTTCTTC. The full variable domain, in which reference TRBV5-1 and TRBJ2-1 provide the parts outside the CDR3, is KAGVTQTPRYLIKTRGQQVTLSCSPISGHRSVSWYQQTPGQGLQFLFEYFSETQRNKGNFPGRFSGRQFSNSRSEMNVSTLELGDSALYLCASSLGSGGYNEQFFGPGTRLTVL.